Below are 19 T cell receptor beta chains sequenced from a single sample in a study of control samples from healthy donors and cancer patients (dated by TCRdb to 2018 to 2020). Library generation was performed with the immunoSEQ multiplex PCR assay. TCRdb obtained this table from immuneACCESS and retained in-frame rearrangements with V and J assigned. These tables miss some clones; where compared with another copy, unresolved V genes account for less than half of the shortfall, and the remainder is unexplained. For this sample the table gives about 75,000 clones, of which around four fifths were detected only once. The ten largest clones take up about 15% of the sample. The specimen sequenced was blood. The receptors stem from a man aged 50 to 60 in good health.

The rearrangement links TRBV19 to TRBJ2-7; 12 bases fit TRBD2. This CDR3 has 15 residues. The V gene end was trimmed by 3 bases and the J gene end by 6 bases; junction bases not matched to a gene: 6. Germline CDR1 LNHDA, CDR2 SQIVND (reference sequence). The CDR3 is CASSIVMTSGSEQYF. DNA of the CDR3: TGTGCCAGTAGTATTGTTATGACTAGCGGGAGCGAGCAGTACTTC.

The chain employs TRBV2 and TRBJ1-5; TRBD1 aligns across 10 bases. Trimming at V came to 4 bases and at J to 5 bases, leaving 2 bases not matched to a gene. The germline CDR1 and CDR2 sequences are SNHLY and FYNNEI. CDR3 size: 14 residues. The CDR3 region has the DNA TGTGCCAGCAGTGGGGGACAGGGGCATCAGCCCCAGCATTTT. It translates to CASSGGQGHQPQHF.

The DNA for the CDR3 is TGCAGTGCCAAGGACAGCTACGAGCAGTACTTC. It specifies CSAKDSYEQYF. The chain combines TRBV20-1 with TRBJ2-7, with D maybe TRBD1 (6 bases). This CDR3 is built from 11 residues. CDR1 DFQATT and CDR2 SNEGSKA come from the germline V gene (reference sequence). The germline V and J ends were trimmed by 6 bases and 3 bases, with 9 bases remaining between them.

This clone occurred once. The CDR3 DNA is TGCGCCAGCAGCTTGTTAGATAGCTACGAGCAGTACTTC. This translates into CASSLLDSYEQYF. The chain is built from TRBV5-1 and TRBJ2-7; no definite D call. V lost 1 base and J lost 3, with 8 bases in between. CDR3 length: 13 amino acids. In germline, CDR1 is SGHRS, CDR2 YFSETQ.

The chain links TRBV18 to TRBJ1-1, with D perhaps matching TRBD1 (6 bases). Germline V lookup: CDR1 KGHSH, CDR2 LQKENI. The CDR3 has 14 amino acids. Trimming took 3 bases from V and 4 from J, leaving 12 bases between them. CDR3 bases: TGTGCCAGCTCACCGACAGGAAGGAGCACTGAAGCTTTCTTT. Amino acid sequence: CASSPTGRSTEAFF.

This chain links TRBV2 with TRBJ1-5, with TRBD1 matching over 7 bases. Looked up from germline, CDR1 is SNHLY and CDR2 is FYNNEI. Trimming cost V 6 bases and J 2 bases; bases outside gene matches: 4. The CDR3 has 14 residues. The DNA of the CDR3 is TGTGCCAGCAGGGGCCAGGGGGGCAATCAGCCCCAGCATTTT. Encoded protein: CASRGQGGNQPQHF.

In the case of this clone: Compared with germline, one end of the junction differs, possibly owing to a read error. The rearrangement joins TRBV6-5 to TRBJ1-2, with 7 bases lining up with TRBD1. Looked up from germline, CDR1 is MNHEY and CDR2 is SVGAGI. There are 14 residues in the CDR3. The CDR3 DNA sequence: TGTGCCAGCCGTTACAGGGGAACTAACTATGGCTACACCTTC. It is translated as CASRYRGTNYGYTF.

V usage is TRBV6-5 and J usage is TRBJ1-2; D is unclear. The germline CDR1 and CDR2 sequences are MNHEY and SVGAGI. V lost 4 bases and J lost 7, with 19 bases in between. The CDR3 runs to 15 residues. CDR3 DNA sequence: TGTGCCAGCAGTTCTACGTTCCGGACCCCCTTTGGCTACACCTTC. Encoded protein: CASSSTFRTPFGYTF.

V gene TRBV18 combines with J gene TRBJ2-6, with 7 bases aligning to TRBD1. The CDR3 has 16 amino acids. Germline trimming cut 8 bases from V and 2 bases from J; bases unmatched to any gene: 9. Germline loops: CDR1 KGHSH, CDR2 LQKENI. The CDR3 is CASRRGQEAGANVLTF. The CDR3 nucleotides are TGTGCCAGCCGACGCGGACAGGAAGCTGGGGCCAACGTCCTGACTTTC. Variable domain in full (rest from reference TRBV18 and TRBJ2-6): NAGVMQNPRHLVRRRGQEARLRCSPMKGHSHVYWYRQLPEEGLKFMVYLQKENIIDESGMPKERFSAEFPKEGPSILRIQQVVRGDSAAYFCASRRGQEAGANVLTFGAGSRLTVL.

This clone was recorded only once. The chain carries TRBV6-5 and TRBJ2-1, with D tentatively TRBD2 (5 bases). The CDR3 covers 16 residues. Germline V gives CDR1 MNHEY, CDR2 SVGAGI. Trimming stripped 0 bases from V and 5 bases from J, with 14 bases between. Here the CDR3 DNA reads TGTGCCAGCAGTTACTCGATTATAGGAGCGGACAATGAGCAGTTCTTC. This codes for CASSYSIIGADNEQFF.

The chain carries TRBV4-3 and TRBJ1-1; D remains unclear. Trimming stripped 1 base from V and 8 bases from J, with 11 bases between. CDR3 size: 13 residues. Germline CDR1 LGHNA, CDR2 YSLEER. DNA of the CDR3: TGCGCCAGCAGCCAAGGTAGTACAAGAGAAGCTTTCTTT. It encodes CASSQGSTREAFF.

This clone has a single count. The chain carries TRBV4-3 and TRBJ2-1, with 7 bases lining up with TRBD2. This CDR3 has 19 residues. The ends lost 0 bases at V and 3 bases at J; junction bases unmatched: 14. CDR1 and CDR2 from the germline V gene are LGHNA and YSLEER. The CDR3 nucleotides are TGCGCCAGCAGCCAAGAGGCAACTAGCGAGAGGGCCCTCTACAATGAGCAGTTCTTC. Its protein product is CASSQEATSERALYNEQFF.

The rearrangement joins TRBV5-1 to TRBJ2-5; TRBD2 is a possible D gene (6 bases). V gave up 4 bases and J gave up 2 bases, with 15 bases separating them. Germline CDR1 reads SGHRS; CDR2 reads YFSETQ. This CDR3 is 15 amino acids long. CDR3 loop: CASSRAGRPQETQYF. The DNA for the CDR3 is TGCGCCAGCAGCAGGGCCGGGAGACCTCAAGAGACCCAGTACTTC.

This clone was picked up one time. The rearrangement uses TRBV5-1 and TRBJ2-2; 8 bases fit TRBD1. This CDR3 has 15 residues. The germline V gene encodes CDR1 SGHRS and CDR2 YFSETQ. V shed 6 bases, J shed 1 base, and the junction held 5 bases outside the gene matches. DNA of the CDR3: TGCGCCAGCATCGATGGACAGGGGAACACCGGGGAGCTGTTTTTT. Its translation: CASIDGQGNTGELFF. Supplemented by reference TRBV5-1 and TRBJ2-2, the full variable domain reads KAGVTQTPRYLIKTRGQQVTLSCSPISGHRSVSWYQQTPGQGLQFLFEYFSETQRNKGNFPGRFSGRQFSNSRSEMNVSTLELGDSALYLCASIDGQGNTGELFFGEGSRLTVL.

V usage is TRBV7-2 and J usage is TRBJ2-1; D might be TRBD2 (6 bases). Germline V gene sequence: CDR1 SGHTA, CDR2 FQGNSA. Deletions cut 3 bases from V and 5 bases from J, with 11 bases between. The CDR3 runs to 14 residues. CDR3 bases: TGTGCCAGCAGCTTCGGGGCGGGGAACAATGAGCAGTTCTTC. Its translation: CASSFGAGNNEQFF.

The chain employs TRBV7-3 and TRBJ2-5; D possibly corresponds to TRBD1 (6 bases). The CDR3 is made up of 13 amino acids. Per germline, CDR1 SGHTA and CDR2 FQGTGA. V gave up 4 bases and J gave up 4 bases, with 10 bases separating them. As DNA, the CDR3 is TGTGCCAGCAGCTCCTTCAGGGGAGAGACCCAGTACTTC. Protein sequence: CASSSFRGETQYF.

The rearrangement links TRBV10-2 to TRBJ2-1, with 10 bases lining up with TRBD1. Germline V gives CDR1 WSHSY, CDR2 SAAADI. J lost 7 bases, V lost 5 bases, and 5 bases had no gene match. The CDR3 runs to 14 residues. The CDR3 bases are TGCGCCAGCAGTTCGGACAGGGGGTCTAATGAGCAGTTCTTC. Translation: CASSSDRGSNEQFF.

The V and J genes are TRBV2 and TRBJ1-5; 9 bases are a match to TRBD1. Trimming at V came to 6 bases and at J to 7 bases, leaving 7 bases not matched to a gene. The CDR3 contains 14 residues. Germline values: CDR1 SNHLY, CDR2 FYNNEI. The CDR3 sequence is CASSPGQGGQPQHF. DNA of the CDR3: TGTGCCAGCAGCCCGGGACAGGGAGGGCAGCCCCAGCATTTT.

This chain links TRBV5-1 with TRBJ1-1, with a tentative D call TRBD1 (5 bases). The germline V gene encodes CDR1 SGHRS and CDR2 YFSETQ. The V end was cut by 2 bases, the J end by 2 bases, with 19 bases between. The CDR3 has 17 amino acids. The CDR3 nucleotides are TGCGCCAGCAGCTTCGGGACGGTTGTGTGGACCAACACTGAAGCTTTCTTT. This encodes CASSFGTVVWTNTEAFF. The whole variable domain, remainder taken from reference TRBV5-1 and TRBJ1-1, is KAGVTQTPRYLIKTRGQQVTLSCSPISGHRSVSWYQQTPGQGLQFLFEYFSETQRNKGNFPGRFSGRQFSNSRSEMNVSTLELGDSALYLCASSFGTVVWTNTEAFFGQGTRLTVV.